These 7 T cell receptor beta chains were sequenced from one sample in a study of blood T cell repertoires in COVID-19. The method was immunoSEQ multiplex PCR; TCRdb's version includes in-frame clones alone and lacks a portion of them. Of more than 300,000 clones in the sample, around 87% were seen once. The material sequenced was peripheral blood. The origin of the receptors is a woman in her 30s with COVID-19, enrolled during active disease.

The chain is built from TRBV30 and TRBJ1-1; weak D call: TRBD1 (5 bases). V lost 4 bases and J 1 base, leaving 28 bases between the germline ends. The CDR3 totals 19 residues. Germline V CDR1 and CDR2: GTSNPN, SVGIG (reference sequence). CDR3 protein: CAWKLRWGRSGPENTEAFF. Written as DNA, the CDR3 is TGTGCCTGGAAACTTCGCTGGGGCAGGTCGGGCCCGGAGAACACTGAAGCTTTCTTT.

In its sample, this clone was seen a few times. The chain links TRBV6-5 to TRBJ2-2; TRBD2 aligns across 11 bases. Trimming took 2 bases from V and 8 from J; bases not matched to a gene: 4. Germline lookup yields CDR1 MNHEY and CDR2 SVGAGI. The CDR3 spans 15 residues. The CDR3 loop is CASSYTSGSGGELFF. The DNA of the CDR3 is TGTGCCAGCAGTTACACTAGCGGGAGCGGAGGGGAGCTGTTTTTT.

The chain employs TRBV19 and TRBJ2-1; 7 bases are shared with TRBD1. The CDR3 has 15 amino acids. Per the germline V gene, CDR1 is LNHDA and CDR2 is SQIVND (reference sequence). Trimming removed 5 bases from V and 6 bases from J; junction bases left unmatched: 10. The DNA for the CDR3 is TGTGCCAGTAGTCCCCCGGACAGGTGGGTCAATGAGCAGTTCTTC. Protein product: CASSPPDRWVNEQFF.

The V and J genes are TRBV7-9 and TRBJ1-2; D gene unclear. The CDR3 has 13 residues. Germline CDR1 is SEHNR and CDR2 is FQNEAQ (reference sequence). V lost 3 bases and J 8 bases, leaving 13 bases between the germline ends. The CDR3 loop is CASSFGPEGGYTF. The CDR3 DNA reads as TGTGCCAGCAGCTTCGGCCCCGAGGGAGGCTACACCTTC.

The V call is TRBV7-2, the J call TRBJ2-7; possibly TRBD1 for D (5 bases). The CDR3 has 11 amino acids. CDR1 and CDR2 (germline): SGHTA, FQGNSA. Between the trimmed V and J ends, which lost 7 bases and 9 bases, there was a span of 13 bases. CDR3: CASTQGASQYF. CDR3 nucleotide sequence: TGTGCCAGCACCCAGGGTGCGTCGCAGTACTTC. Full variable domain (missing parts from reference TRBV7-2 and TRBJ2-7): GAGVSQSPSNKVTEKGKDVELRCDPISGHTALYWYRQSLGQGLEFLIYFQGNSAPDKSGLPSDRFSAERTGGSVSTLTIQRTQQEDSAVYLCASTQGASQYFGPGTRLTVT.

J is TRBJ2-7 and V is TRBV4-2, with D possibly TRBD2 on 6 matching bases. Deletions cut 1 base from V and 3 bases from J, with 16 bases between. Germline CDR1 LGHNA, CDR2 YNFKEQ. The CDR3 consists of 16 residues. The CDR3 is CASSQAPAEGSYEQYF. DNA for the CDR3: TGTGCCAGCAGCCAAGCGCCAGCGGAGGGGAGCTACGAGCAGTACTTC.

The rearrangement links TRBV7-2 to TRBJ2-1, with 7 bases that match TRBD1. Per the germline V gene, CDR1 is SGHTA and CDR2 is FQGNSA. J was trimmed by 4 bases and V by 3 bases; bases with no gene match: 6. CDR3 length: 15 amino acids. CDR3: CASSFIGTAYNEQFF. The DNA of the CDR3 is TGTGCCAGCAGCTTCATTGGGACAGCTTACAATGAGCAGTTCTTC.